Below, 26 T cell receptor beta chains from the same sample are listed, as sequenced in a study of beta chain features in type 1 diabetes. Expressed TCRB transcripts got sequenced, as all isolated RNA was reverse transcribed. The protocol was immunoSEQ multiplex PCR, while the TCRdb copy is restricted to in-frame clones and leaves out a portion. The table lists 330,000 or so clones, around 19% of them singletons. The material sequenced was naive CD4+ T cells from blood. These receptors all stem from a young woman in good health.

J is TRBJ2-7 and V is TRBV29-1, with TRBD1 identical over 9 bases. The CDR3 spans 13 residues. Per the germline V gene, CDR1 is SQVTM and CDR2 is ANQGSEA. The V gene end was trimmed by 5 bases and the J gene end by 10 bases; junction bases not matched to a gene: 12. CDR3 residues: CSVLNRGQRGQYF. CDR3 sequence (DNA): TGCAGCGTTCTCAACAGGGGGCAAAGAGGACAGTACTTC.

This clone was seen a few times. The V call is TRBV2, the J call TRBJ2-7; TRBD1 might be the D (5 bases). V lost 4 bases and J lost 5, with 15 bases in between. This CDR3 has 14 amino acids. Germline CDR1 reads SNHLY; CDR2 reads FYNNEI. The CDR3 region is CASSAPRAVDEQYF. CDR3 coding DNA: TGTGCCAGCAGTGCTCCCAGGGCTGTCGACGAGCAGTACTTC. Complete variable domain (other parts from reference TRBV2 and TRBJ2-7): EPEVTQTPSHQVTQMGQEVILRCVPISNHLYFYWYRQILGQKVEFLVSFYNNEISEKSEIFDDQFSVERPDGSNFTLKIRSTKLEDSAMYFCASSAPRAVDEQYFGPGTRLTVT.

There are a few counts of this clone. V gene TRBV30 combines with J gene TRBJ2-7; maybe TRBD1 (6 bases). V lost 2 bases to trimming and J lost 5 bases, with 13 bases between them. The CDR3 consists of 13 residues. Germline-derived CDR1 and CDR2 are GTSNPN and SVGIG (reference sequence). The DNA of the CDR3 is TGTGCCTGGAGTCCAGGGGTCATCAACGAGCAGTACTTC. Protein: CAWSPGVINEQYF.

The V and J genes are TRBV5-1 and TRBJ2-1, with D perhaps matching TRBD2 (5 bases). Trimming took off 2 bases at V and 9 bases at J, with 12 bases between the two ends. CDR1 SGHRS and CDR2 YFSETQ come from the germline V gene. The CDR3 is 13 residues long. The CDR3 is CASSFGPSGEQFF. CDR3 in DNA: TGCGCCAGCAGCTTTGGACCAAGCGGTGAGCAGTTCTTC.

The rearrangement joins TRBV2 to TRBJ1-5, with 9 bases that match TRBD1. The CDR3 consists of 15 residues. CDR1 and CDR2 from the germline V gene are SNHLY and FYNNEI. V lost 4 bases to trimming and J lost 4 bases; unmatched junction nucleotides: 5. This CDR3 is CASSGTGASNQPQHF. The CDR3 DNA is TGTGCCAGCAGTGGGACAGGGGCCTCTAATCAGCCCCAGCATTTT.

This clone has a handful of counts. V and J are TRBV5-4 and TRBJ2-5, with 8 positions matching TRBD2. V was pared by 0 bases and J by 2 bases, with 3 bases of the junction left unmatched. The CDR3 sequence is 15 residues long. Germline CDR1 reads SGHNT; CDR2 reads YYREEE (reference sequence). The CDR3 is CASSLGGGPQETQYF. DNA of the CDR3: TGTGCCAGCAGCTTGGGCGGGGGGCCACAAGAGACCCAGTACTTC.

The CDR3 here is CASSYGGAGNEQFF. The CDR3 nucleotides are TGTGCCAGCAGCTACGGGGGGGCGGGGAATGAGCAGTTCTTC. V is TRBV11-2 and J is TRBJ2-1, with TRBD2 identical over 8 bases. The germline CDR1 and CDR2 sequences are SGHAT and FQNNGV. The CDR3 length is 14 residues. With V trimmed by 4 bases and J by 7 bases, 6 bases remained unmatched. Using reference TRBV11-2 and TRBJ2-1 for the parts outside the CDR3, the full variable domain is EAGVAQSPRYKIIEKRQSVAFWCNPISGHATLYWYQQILGQGPKLLIQFQNNGVVDDSQLPKDRFSAERLKGVDSTLKIQPAKLEDSAVYLCASSYGGAGNEQFFGPGTRLTVL.

CDR3: CASGLGDILQETQYF. The DNA for the CDR3 is TGTGCTAGTGGTTTGGGGGACATCCTCCAAGAGACCCAGTACTTC. The genes are TRBV12-5 and TRBJ2-5, with TRBD1 as a possible D gene (6 bases). CDR1 is LGHNT, CDR2 FRNRAP, per germline. The ends were cut back, 1 base at V and 1 base at J, with 10 bases in the middle. This CDR3 spans 15 amino acids.

This sequence joins TRBV18 and TRBJ2-7, with 7 bases that match TRBD1. Germline CDR1 is KGHSH and CDR2 is LQKENI. After removal of 2 bases from V and 0 bases from J, the junction contained 10 bases not matched to a gene. The CDR3 runs 17 residues. In DNA form, the CDR3 reads TGTGCCAGCTCACCATTCACCGGGACAGTGGTCTCCTACGAGCAGTACTTC. Its translation is CASSPFTGTVVSYEQYF.

This clone was observed a few times. The chain joins TRBV4-1 to TRBJ2-2; tentative D call: TRBD2 (6 bases). V lost 1 base and J 0 bases, leaving 12 bases between the germline ends. CDR3 length: 17 residues. The germline V gene has CDR1 MGHRA and CDR2 YSYEKL. CDR3 coding DNA: TGCGCCAGCAGCCAAGGGCCGGGGAGGACGAACACCGGGGAGCTGTTTTTT. Amino acids: CASSQGPGRTNTGELFF.

J is TRBJ2-1 and V is TRBV5-8; 10 bases align to TRBD1. The ends lost 4 bases at V and 12 bases at J; junction bases unmatched: 7. Germline loops: CDR1 SGHTS, CDR2 YDEGEE. This CDR3 is 13 amino acids long. The CDR3 DNA is TGTGCCAGCAGCGTCCGGGACAGGGGTGGGCAGTTCTTC. It translates to CASSVRDRGGQFF. The full variable domain, rest sourced from reference TRBV5-8 and TRBJ2-1, is EAGVTQSPTHLIKTRGQQATLRCSPISGHTSVYWYQQALGLGLQFLLWYDEGEERNRGNFPPRFSGRQFPNYSSELNVNALELEDSALYLCASSVRDRGGQFFGPGTRLTVL.

This clone was detected a few times. The chain recombines TRBV7-9 with TRBJ2-1, with D possibly matching TRBD1 (6 bases). The germline gives CDR1 SEHNR, CDR2 FQNEAQ (reference sequence). Trimming took 5 bases from V and 10 from J, leaving 12 bases between them. This CDR3 is built from 12 residues. The DNA of the CDR3 is TGTGCCAGCAGCCAAACAGGGAACGAGCAGTTCTTC. Translated, it gives CASSQTGNEQFF.

The V call is TRBV5-4, the J call TRBJ2-5; TRBD2 aligns across 7 bases. Germline CDR1 and CDR2: SGHNT and YYREEE (reference sequence). With 0 bases clipped from V and 3 bases from J, the junction kept 5 bases outside the gene matches. The CDR3 is 15 residues long. The CDR3 DNA reads TGTGCCAGCAGCTTGGGGCGGGAGAGAGAAGAGACCCAGTACTTC. Its protein product is CASSLGREREETQYF.

This clone was seen only a few times. This chain links TRBV19 with TRBJ1-1, with TRBD1 matching over 7 bases. Germline V lookup: CDR1 LNHDA, CDR2 SQIVND (reference sequence). This CDR3 comprises 11 residues. J was trimmed by 11 bases and V by 6 bases; bases with no gene match: 6. DNA for the CDR3: TGTGCCAGTAGCCGCCAGGGGGTTGCTTTCTTT. Its protein product is CASSRQGVAFF.

This clone was seen only a few times. The same CDR3 can be traced to other DNA sequences in this sample. The chain links TRBV7-9 to TRBJ2-5, with D possibly TRBD2 on 5 matching bases. The ends were cut back, 2 bases at V and 4 bases at J, with 8 bases in the middle. Per germline, CDR1 SEHNR and CDR2 FQNEAQ (reference sequence). The CDR3 runs to 13 residues. DNA for the CDR3: TGTGCCAGCAGCTTAATAGGAGGAGAGACCCAGTACTTC. Its translation is CASSLIGGETQYF.

The chain recombines TRBV6-6 with TRBJ2-3; D is perhaps TRBD2 (6 bases). The ends were cut back, 10 bases at V and 0 bases at J, with 11 bases in the middle. CDR1 MNHNY and CDR2 SVGAGI come from the germline V gene (reference sequence). CDR3 length: 13 amino acids. The CDR3 loop reads CATRRESTDTQYF. The CDR3 DNA sequence: TGTGCCACCAGGAGGGAAAGCACAGATACGCAGTATTTT.

This rearrangement joins TRBV5-1 to TRBJ2-1; D not resolved. Per germline, CDR1 SGHRS and CDR2 YFSETQ. This CDR3 comprises 14 residues. Trimming shortened V by 1 base and J by 5 bases, and 10 bases separated the two germline ends. DNA for the CDR3: TGCGCCAGCAGCTTGATTGCCTACGACAATGAGCAGTTCTTC. This encodes CASSLIAYDNEQFF.

A few counts support this clone. V is TRBV5-6 and J is TRBJ2-7, with 7 bases aligning to TRBD1. Looked up from germline, CDR1 is SGHDT and CDR2 is YYEEEE. V lost 0 bases and J lost 0; bases outside the gene matches: 3. CDR3 length equals 15 residues. The CDR3 protein is CASSLDGTASYEQYF. As DNA, the CDR3 is TGTGCCAGCAGCTTGGACGGGACAGCCTCCTACGAGCAGTACTTC.

V and J are TRBV10-3 and TRBJ2-7, with 11 nucleotides matching TRBD2. From germline, CDR1 is ENHRY and CDR2 SYGVKD. Trimming removed 0 bases from V and 5 bases from J; junction bases left unmatched: 15. The CDR3 totals 19 residues. The CDR3 region has the DNA TGTGCCATCAGTGAGTCTTTGCCTAGCGGGAGGTGGAGGGAGAACGAGCAGTACTTC. This gives the protein CAISESLPSGRWRENEQYF.

This clone was seen a few times. The genes are TRBV30 and TRBJ1-2, with D perhaps matching TRBD1 (6 bases). The CDR3 runs to 13 residues. V was pared by 2 bases and J by 8 bases, with 15 bases between. In germline, CDR1 is GTSNPN, CDR2 SVGIG (reference sequence). CDR3 bases: TGTGCCTGGAGTCCTCGGCGGGGGGGCGGCTACACCTTC. Its protein product is CAWSPRRGGGYTF.

The V gene is TRBV30, the J gene TRBJ1-5; no definite D call. The V and J ends lost 3 bases and 0 bases respectively, with 6 bases between them. The CDR3 is 13 amino acids. Germline-derived CDR1 and CDR2 are GTSNPN and SVGIG (reference sequence). The CDR3 nucleotides are TGTGCCTGGAGCCCCCTTAGCAATCAGCCCCAGCATTTT. Its protein is CAWSPLSNQPQHF.

This clone was found once. This rearrangement joins TRBV15 to TRBJ2-2; the match to TRBD1 covers 7 bases. The ends lost 2 bases at V and 6 bases at J; junction bases unmatched: 6. The CDR3 is made up of 15 amino acids. Germline V gene lookup returns CDR1 LNHNV and CDR2 YYDKDF (reference sequence). CDR3 loop: CATSRRQGGSGELFF. CDR3 nucleotides: TGTGCCACCAGCAGACGACAGGGTGGGTCCGGGGAGCTGTTTTTT.

This clone was recorded only once. The junction differs from germline at one of its ends, possibly a read error. The chain joins TRBV7-7 to TRBJ2-3; TRBD2 agrees at 14 bases. The germline gives CDR1 SSHAT, CDR2 FNYEAQ (reference sequence). This CDR3 has 15 residues. The CDR3 DNA is TGTGCTAGCAGCTTAGGGACTAGCGGGGGAGATACGCAGTATTTT. It is translated as CASSLGTSGGDTQYF.

As for this clone: The same CDR3 arises from other DNA sequences in this sample as well. V gene TRBV20-1 combines with J gene TRBJ2-5; D uncertain. From germline, CDR1 is DFQATT and CDR2 SNEGSKA (reference sequence). V was trimmed by 6 bases and J by 3 bases, leaving 5 bases between them. The CDR3 is made up of 10 amino acids. The CDR3 spells CSASEETQYF. CDR3 DNA sequence: TGCAGTGCGAGTGAAGAGACCCAGTACTTC.

The sample holds a few counts of this clone. The rearrangement uses TRBV15 and TRBJ2-1; D might be TRBD2 (5 bases). V was trimmed by 6 bases and J by 4 bases, leaving 13 bases between them. The CDR3 is 14 residues long. Looked up from germline, CDR1 is LNHNV and CDR2 is YYDKDF (reference sequence). CDR3 DNA: TGTGCCACCAGAGAGAGGCTAGCTTACAATGAGCAGTTCTTC. Protein product: CATRERLAYNEQFF.

The V call is TRBV25-1, the J call TRBJ1-2, with D unresolved. In germline, CDR1 is MGHDK, CDR2 SYGVNS. CDR3 length: 15 residues. Trimming took 5 bases from V and 3 from J, leaving 16 bases between them. The CDR3 sequence is CASSPPGRADYGYTF. Written as DNA, the CDR3 is TGTGCCAGCAGTCCCCCGGGGAGAGCTGACTATGGCTACACCTTC.